These T cell receptor beta chains were read from a single sample in a study of blood T cell repertoires in COVID-19. Here immunoSEQ multiplex PCR was the method, and the copy in TCRdb shows in-frame clones only, minus some. The sample has tens of thousands of clones, 72% seen once. The sample taken for sequencing was peripheral blood. The receptor set was obtained from an older woman in a cohort sampled during active or convalescent COVID-19. Both conserved end residues are part of each CDR3. The D gene is left open where the match is weak. The size field is filled for only some rows; it gives once, few, many or a size class.

clone_size	j_call	v_call	d_call	cdr3_aa	cdr3_nt
few	TRBJ2-1	TRBV19	TRBD1	CAVRPGQRAIEQFF	TGTGCCGTGCGACCGGGACAGAGGGCCATTGAGCAGTTCTTC
once	TRBJ2-3	TRBV24-1	.	CATSEASTDTQYF	TGTGCCACCAGTGAAGCTAGCACAGATACGCAGTATTTT
.	TRBJ2-4	TRBV11-2	TRBD1	CASTRRGQGGLAKNIQYF	TGTGCCAGCACCCGGCGGGGACAGGGGGGCCTAGCCAAAAACATTCAGTACTTC
.	TRBJ1-2	TRBV11-2	.	CASSFTVRYGYTF	TGTGCCAGCAGCTTCACGGTTCGCTATGGCTACACCTTC
.	TRBJ2-7	TRBV4-1	.	CASSQVDAGLYEQYF	TGCGCCAGCAGCCAAGTCGACGCAGGGCTCTACGAGCAGTACTTC
few	TRBJ1-2	TRBV7-8	.	CASSLGAASNYGYTF	TGTGCCAGCAGCTTAGGGGCCGCTTCTAACTATGGCTACACCTTC
.	TRBJ2-2	TRBV7-2	.	CASSLGGGANTGELFF	TGTGCCAGCAGCTTAGGCGGGGGCGCTAACACCGGGGAGCTGTTTTTT
.	TRBJ2-7	TRBV12-3/TRBV12-4	.	CASSFGAPEQYF	TGTGCCAGCAGTTTTGGGGCCCCCGAGCAGTACTTC
many	TRBJ2-2	TRBV4-2	TRBD2	CASSQSFYPGTSGGVGPAGELFF	TGTGCCAGCAGCCAATCTTTTTATCCCGGGACTAGCGGGGGGGTCGGTCCGGCCGGGGAGCTGTTTTTT
few	TRBJ1-1	TRBV18	.	CASSPATGGRTEAFF	TGTGCCAGCTCACCAGCGACAGGTGGCCGCACTGAAGCTTTCTTT
.	TRBJ2-5	TRBV7-2	TRBD1	CASSPGQGWQETQYF	TGTGCCAGCAGCCCCGGACAGGGGTGGCAAGAGACCCAGTACTTC
.	TRBJ2-1	TRBV20-1	.	CSASGGGPYNEQFF	TGCAGTGCTAGTGGGGGGGGGCCCTACAATGAGCAGTTCTTC
.	TRBJ1-2	TRBV6-5	TRBD1	CASSPDRASGYTF	TGTGCCAGCAGCCCCGACAGGGCAAGTGGCTACACCTTC
.	TRBJ2-7	TRBV18	.	CASSLGQTQTTYEQYF	TGTGCCAGCTCATTAGGACAGACTCAAACCACCTACGAGCAGTACTTC
.	TRBJ2-3	TRBV5-1	.	CASSHPGGLDTQYF	TGCGCCAGCAGCCACCCCGGGGGACTAGATACGCAGTATTTT
.	TRBJ2-7	TRBV6-5	TRBD1	CASSTTGRGYEQYF	TGTGCCAGCAGTACGACAGGGAGAGGCTACGAGCAGTACTTC
.	TRBJ2-7	TRBV6-2/TRBV6-3	.	CASSYDLARPEQYF	TGTGCCAGCAGTTACGATCTAGCACGTCCTGAGCAGTACTTC
few	TRBJ2-3	TRBV7-9	.	CASSLWQGPDTQYF	TGTGCCAGCAGCTTATGGCAGGGCCCAGATACGCAGTATTTT
.	TRBJ1-5	TRBV27	TRBD1	CASSGRGRGNQPQHF	TGTGCCAGCAGTGGCAGGGGGCGAGGCAATCAGCCCCAGCATTTT
.	TRBJ2-5	TRBV4-1	TRBD2	CASSQDAGGQVGETQYF	TGCGCCAGCAGCCAAGACGCGGGGGGGCAGGTTGGAGAGACCCAGTACTTC
.	TRBJ2-1	TRBV15	TRBD2	CATSRDIPGGPSAGTYNEQFF	TGTGCCACCAGCAGAGATATTCCGGGGGGGCCATCAGCCGGAACCTACAATGAGCAGTTCTTC
.	TRBJ2-1	TRBV5-1	TRBD1	CASSLDRGNEQFF	TGCGCCAGCAGCCTCGACAGGGGCAATGAGCAGTTCTTC
.	TRBJ2-2	TRBV19	TRBD1	CASSGTANTGELFF	TGTGCCAGTAGCGGGACAGCGAACACCGGGGAGCTGTTTTTT
once	TRBJ2-7	TRBV14	TRBD2	CASSQIQTAGVGEQYF	TGTGCCAGCAGCCAGATCCAAACGGCGGGGGTCGGGGAGCAGTACTTC
.	TRBJ1-6	TRBV7-2	.	CASSLVYRAGVNSPLHF	TGTGCCAGCAGCTTAGTGTACCGAGCAGGGGTAAATTCACCCCTCCACTTT
.	TRBJ1-6	TRBV5-1	.	CASSLGGVSSPLHF	TGCGCCAGCAGCTTAGGAGGAGTCAGTTCACCCCTCCACTTT
.	TRBJ2-6	TRBV19	.	CASSITGIGANVLTF	TGTGCCAGTAGTATAACCGGGATTGGGGCCAACGTCCTGACTTTC
.	TRBJ2-2	TRBV24-1	TRBD2	CATSDLQTSGVNTGELFF	TGTGCCACCAGTGATTTACAGACTAGCGGGGTGAACACCGGGGAGCTGTTTTTT
.	TRBJ1-6	TRBV18	TRBD1	CASSEQGVGSPLHF	TGTGCCAGCTCGGAACAGGGGGTAGGTTCACCCCTCCACTTT
many	TRBJ1-3	TRBV5-1	.	CATSQGNSGNTIYF	TGCGCCACCTCACAGGGAAACTCTGGAAACACCATATATTTT
.	TRBJ2-3	TRBV11-3	TRBD2	CASSLDGRVTDTQYF	TGTGCCAGCAGCTTAGATGGGAGGGTAACAGATACGCAGTATTTT
few	TRBJ2-4	TRBV2	.	CASSLGGRKNIQYF	TGTGCCAGCAGTCTAGGGGGACGTAAAAACATTCAGTACTTC